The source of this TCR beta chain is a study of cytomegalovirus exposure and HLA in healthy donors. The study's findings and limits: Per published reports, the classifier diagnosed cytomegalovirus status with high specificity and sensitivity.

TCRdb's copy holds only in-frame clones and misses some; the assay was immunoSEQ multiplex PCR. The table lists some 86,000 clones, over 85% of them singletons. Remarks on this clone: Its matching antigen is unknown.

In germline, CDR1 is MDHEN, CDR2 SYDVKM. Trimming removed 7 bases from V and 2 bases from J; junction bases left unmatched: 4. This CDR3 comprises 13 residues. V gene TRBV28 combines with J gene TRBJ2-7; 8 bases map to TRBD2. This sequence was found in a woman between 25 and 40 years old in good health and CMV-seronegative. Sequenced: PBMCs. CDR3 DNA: TGTGCCAGCACTAGTAGCGGGGCCTACGAGCAGTACTTC. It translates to CASTSSGAYEQYF.